This record concerns one T cell receptor beta chain sequence. Its antigen is still unknown. Each single cDNA molecule received a unique molecular identifier. MiXCR, run by TCRdb on the 5' RACE reads, gives a single entry per CDR3 protein. This sample has some 96,000 distinct CDR3 sequences, with more than 12% found just once. The sample originates from a study of early T cells in non-severe SARS-CoV-2 infection. The wider study: Bulk RNA taken from unsorted whole blood was sequenced, leaving chains unpaired.

Study-wide findings and caveats: VDJdb-based matching was biased toward anti-spike CD8 responses and missed private and CD4 specificities.

The CDR3 length is 14 residues. Germline V CDR1 and CDR2: SGHTA, FQGNSA. V lost 4 bases to trimming and J lost 3 bases, with 10 bases between them. J is TRBJ2-1 and V is TRBV7-2; D remains ambiguous. This clonotype originated in an adult who was a healthcare worker with PCR-confirmed SARS-CoV-2 infection or an uninfected control (not recorded which). The specimen was whole blood. In nucleotides, the CDR3 is TGTGCCAGCAGCTCGCAACACTACTACAATGAGCAGTTCTTC. It is translated as CASSSQHYYNEQFF. The full variable domain, in which reference TRBV7-2 and TRBJ2-1 provide the parts outside the CDR3, is GAGVSQSPSNKVTEKGKDVELRCDPISGHTALYWYRQSLGQGLEFLIYFQGNSAPDKSGLPSDRFSAERTGGSVSTLTIQRTQQEDSAVYLCASSSQHYYNEQFFGPGTRLTVL.